This TCR beta chain was sequenced for a study of monozygotic twins with inflammatory bowel disease. In germline, CDR1 is SGHRS, CDR2 YFSETQ. The CDR3 sequence is 15 residues long. Study conclusions and caveats: The sharing of clonotypes with others was lower in IBD patients than in healthy twins, especially with disease activity. By inverse Simpson index, TCRbeta diversity was lower in IBD patients than in healthy co-twins.

There were eight separate reactions per sample in which cDNA was made. TCRdb reprocessed the 5' RACE reads and reports one entry per CDR3 protein, with no DNA. This sample's clone table lists a few hundred thousand distinct CDR3 sequences. Notes on this clonotype: What it binds is unknown.

Researchers isolated total RNA from whole blood without sorting T cells. This receptor was taken from a human donor with ulcerative colitis or Crohn's disease, or a healthy co-twin of an affected twin (not recorded which). The chain recombines TRBV5-1 with TRBJ2-1; TCRdb calls TRBD2, which cannot be checked without DNA. The specimen sequenced was blood. The CDR3 spells CASSPSSGGPTEQFF. The full variable domain, its missing parts supplied by reference TRBV5-1 and TRBJ2-1, is KAGVTQTPRYLIKTRGQQVTLSCSPISGHRSVSWYQQTPGQGLQFLFEYFSETQRNKGNFPGRFSGRQFSNSRSEMNVSTLELGDSALYLCASSPSSGGPTEQFFGPGTRLTVL.